A single sample is the source of the 14 T cell receptor beta chains below, sequenced in a study of CD8 T cell repertoires and HIV-1 epitope variants. Antigens of these TCRs are unknown. Here immunoSEQ multiplex PCR was the method, and the copy in TCRdb shows in-frame clones only, minus some. The table includes around 4,900 clones, around 67% detected once. Specimen: cultured CD8+ T cells derived from PBMCs. Every receptor here comes from a male donor with HIV.

The V gene is TRBV30, the J gene TRBJ2-7, with D possibly called TRBD1 or TRBD2 (5 bases each). V gave up 3 bases and J gave up 3 bases, with 9 bases separating them. This CDR3 is built from 12 residues. CDR1 GTSNPN and CDR2 SVGIG come from the germline V gene (reference sequence). This chain's CDR3 is CAWSGDGYEQYF. The CDR3, as DNA: TGTGCCTGGAGCGGGGACGGCTACGAGCAGTACTTC.

The genes are TRBV6-5 and TRBJ2-1; D gene ambiguous. Germline V gene sequence: CDR1 MNHEY, CDR2 SVGAGI. V lost 4 bases and J lost 6, with 13 bases in between. The CDR3 has 14 residues. CDR3: CASSSLGRSNEQFF. CDR3 nucleotides: TGTGCCAGCAGTTCCCTCGGCAGGTCCAATGAGCAGTTCTTC.

V is TRBV6-5 and J is TRBJ1-5; D gene uncertain. V lost 0 bases to trimming and J lost 3 bases, with 3 bases between them. Germline CDR1 reads MNHEY; CDR2 reads SVGAGI. CDR3 length: 13 residues. The CDR3 DNA is TGTGCCAGCAGTTACTCAGACAATCAGCCCCAGCATTTT. It translates to CASSYSDNQPQHF.

The chain employs TRBV2 and TRBJ2-1, with D possibly being TRBD1 or TRBD2 (5 bases each). Germline lookup yields CDR1 SNHLY and CDR2 FYNNEI. V lost 9 bases and J lost 1, with 19 bases in between. The CDR3 has 16 residues. CDR3 in amino acids: CASSNSPGRSYNEQFF. The CDR3 coding sequence is TGTGCCAGTAGTAATTCCCCGGGACGGTCCTACAATGAGCAGTTCTTC.

The J gene is TRBJ1-5, the V gene TRBV7-9; TRBD1 matches 9 bases. Germline V lookup: CDR1 SEHNR, CDR2 FQNEAQ (reference sequence). V was pared by 1 base and J by 6 bases, with 16 bases of the junction left unmatched. The CDR3 has 19 amino acids. Here the CDR3 reads CASSLDTFYRTGVGQPQHF. In nucleotides, the CDR3 is TGTGCCAGCAGCTTAGATACCTTTTACCGGACAGGGGTCGGTCAGCCCCAGCATTTT.

CDR3 residues: CASSLGVAGTNEKLFF. The CDR3 nucleotides are TGCGCCAGCAGCTTGGGGGTCGCAGGGACTAATGAAAAACTGTTTTTT. V gene TRBV5-1 combines with J gene TRBJ1-4; a weak D match, TRBD1 (5 bases). The germline V gene encodes CDR1 SGHRS and CDR2 YFSETQ. This CDR3 comprises 16 residues. V dropped 0 bases and J dropped 2 bases, with 11 bases sitting between them.

V gene TRBV7-8 combines with J gene TRBJ2-1, with unresolved D. The CDR3 runs 13 residues. Trimming left V 5 bases short and J 0 bases short, with 5 bases between. The germline V gene encodes CDR1 SGHVS and CDR2 FQNEAQ. The CDR3 region is CASSELSYNEQFF. The CDR3 DNA reads as TGTGCCAGCAGCGAGCTCTCCTACAATGAGCAGTTCTTC.

This clone showed up just a few times. The chain links TRBV11-2 to TRBJ2-7; unclear D gene. V lost 6 bases to trimming and J lost 3 bases, with 12 bases between them. CDR1 is SGHAT, CDR2 FQNNGV, per germline. This CDR3 contains 13 residues. The chain's CDR3 is CASSPNGYYEQYF. In DNA, the CDR3 is TGTGCCAGCAGTCCGAACGGATACTACGAGCAGTACTTC. Drawing the rest from reference TRBV11-2 and TRBJ2-7, the complete variable domain is EAGVAQSPRYKIIEKRQSVAFWCNPISGHATLYWYQQILGQGPKLLIQFQNNGVVDDSQLPKDRFSAERLKGVDSTLKIQPAKLEDSAVYLCASSPNGYYEQYFGPGTRLTVT.

The genes are TRBV21-1 and TRBJ2-7. TRBV21-1 is termed a pseudogene. This CDR3 spans 13 amino acids. CDR3 sequence: CASSKVGFYEQYF. The CDR3 region has the DNA TGTGCCAGCAGCAAAGTGGGGTTCTACGAGCAGTACTTC.

The CDR3 here is CASSSPRVDSGMRTGELFF. CDR3 nucleotide sequence: TGTGCCAGCAGTTCCCCTAGAGTAGACAGCGGGATGAGAACCGGGGAGCTGTTTTTT. The V call is TRBV28, the J call TRBJ2-2; 7 nucleotides align to TRBD2. The V and J ends lost 4 bases and 5 bases, in that order; junction bases with no gene match: 19. This CDR3 spans 19 amino acids. Germline CDR1 reads MDHEN; CDR2 reads SYDVKM. Filled out from reference TRBV28 and TRBJ2-2, the complete variable domain reads DVKVTQSSRYLVKRTGEKVFLECVQDMDHENMFWYRQDPGLGLRLIYFSYDVKMKEKGDIPEGYSVSREKKERFSLILESASTNQTSMYLCASSSPRVDSGMRTGELFFGEGSRLTVL.

The chain employs TRBV28 and TRBJ2-5; 9 nucleotides line up with TRBD2. The V gene end was trimmed by 6 bases and the J gene end by 1 base; junction bases not matched to a gene: 6. The CDR3 extends over 15 amino acids. Germline loops: CDR1 MDHEN, CDR2 SYDVKM. CDR3 residues: CASRRLADLQETQYF. The CDR3 DNA is TGTGCCAGCAGGAGACTAGCGGACCTCCAAGAGACCCAGTACTTC.

The V gene is TRBV6-5, the J gene TRBJ2-7; a possible D gene is TRBD2 (6 bases). Trimming removed 3 bases at V and 7 bases at J, with 13 bases between. The CDR3 has 13 amino acids. Germline V gene lookup returns CDR1 MNHEY and CDR2 SVGAGI. In DNA, the CDR3 is TGTGCCAGCAGTTATGGGGGGTTGGGGGAGCAGTACTTC. It translates to CASSYGGLGEQYF.

This clone was observed a handful of times. V and J are TRBV9 and TRBJ2-1, with a weak D call TRBD1 (6 bases). The CDR3 contains 14 residues. Germline V gene sequence: CDR1 SGDLS, CDR2 YYNGEE. With 4 bases removed from V and 3 bases from J, the gap between germline ends came to 11 bases. CDR3 DNA sequence: TGTGCCAGCAGCCCTAGGGACATCTACAATGAGCAGTTCTTC. Protein: CASSPRDIYNEQFF.

The CDR3 is CASSLLGGMDTQYF. As DNA, the CDR3 is TGTGCCAGCAGTTTATTGGGGGGAATGGATACGCAGTATTTT. The chain has TRBV28 and TRBJ2-3; a possible D gene is TRBD2 (6 bases). Germline V lookup: CDR1 MDHEN, CDR2 SYDVKM. The CDR3 has 14 residues. The V end was cut by 1 base, the J end by 6 bases, with 11 bases between.